One and the same sample provided the 20 T cell receptor beta chains below, sequenced in a study of T cells in Graves' hyperthyroidism and ophthalmopathy. Amplification targeted TCR beta CDR3 regions from RNA transcripts. The primer set for the first-round RT-PCR of the TCR CDR3 was HTBI. TCRdb re-called the multiplex PCR reads through MiXCR, storing one row per CDR3 protein. In the table there are some 530,000 distinct CDR3 sequences, 20% to 25% of which are singletons. The specimen sequenced was blood. Receptors originate from a woman in her 70s with Graves' ophthalmopathy.

This clonotype was found many times. The J gene is TRBJ2-5, the V gene TRBV20-1; a weak D match, TRBD1 (6 bases). Deletions cut 7 bases from V and 1 base from J, with 13 bases between. Germline-derived CDR1 and CDR2 are DFQATT and SNEGSKA (reference sequence). The CDR3 is 13 amino acids. CDR3 residues: CSGGRTTQETQYF. CDR3 nucleotide sequence: TGCAGTGGGGGGCGAACGACCCAAGAGACCCAGTACTTC.

The rearrangement links TRBV2 to TRBJ2-5, with unresolved D. Germline loops: CDR1 SNHLY, CDR2 FYNNEI. The CDR3 is made up of 13 amino acids. V shed 2 bases and J shed 4 bases, with 8 bases lying between them. Here the CDR3 reads CASSERLLETQYF. CDR3 DNA sequence: TGTGCCAGCAGTGAACGTCTTCTAGAGACCCAGTACTTC.

This clonotype was recorded at least ten times. This rearrangement joins TRBV12-3 or TRBV12-4 to TRBJ2-5; TRBD2 matches 7 bases. J gave up 4 bases and V 7 bases, and 12 bases lay outside the gene matches. CDR3 length: 15 amino acids. CDR3 sequence: CASNYGGGPRETQYF. The CDR3 nucleotides are TGTGCCAGCAACTATGGGGGGGGACCCCGAGAGACCCAGTACTTC.

This clonotype was detected ten times or more. This chain joins TRBV7-9 and TRBJ2-5, with D tentatively TRBD2 (6 bases). Germline loops: CDR1 SEHNR, CDR2 FQNEAQ (reference sequence). The CDR3 is 14 amino acids. Trimming left V 3 bases short and J 1 base short, with 9 bases between. Here the CDR3 reads CASSLSGSQETQYF. DNA for the CDR3: TGTGCCAGCAGCTTGTCCGGGAGCCAAGAGACCCAGTACTTC.

This clonotype was seen repeatedly, ten times or more. The chain has TRBV6-1 and TRBJ2-5; the D is unclear. CDR3 length: 12 residues. CDR1 MNHNS and CDR2 SASEGT come from the germline V gene. V lost 5 bases and J 4 bases, leaving 8 bases between the germline ends. Here the CDR3 DNA reads TGTGCCAGCAGTTCCGGCTCAGAGACCCAGTACTTC. Translated, it gives CASSSGSETQYF.

This clonotype was picked up a small number of times. The chain joins TRBV6-5 to TRBJ1-3; D unclear. Germline V lookup: CDR1 MNHEY, CDR2 SVGAGI. The V gene lost 2 bases and the J gene lost 0 bases, with 14 bases spanning the gap. There are 17 residues in the CDR3. CDR3 sequence: CASSYGSANPSGNTIYF. The CDR3 DNA is TGTGCCAGCAGTTACGGGTCGGCAAACCCCTCTGGAAACACCATATATTTT.

This clonotype turned up a few times. The J gene is TRBJ2-7, the V gene TRBV20-1; D might be TRBD2 (5 bases). Germline loops: CDR1 DFQATT, CDR2 SNEGSKA (reference sequence). Trimming took 8 bases from V and 2 from J, leaving 13 bases between them. This CDR3 comprises 12 residues. The CDR3, as DNA: TGCAGTCTATCGGACGGGACCTACGAGCAGTACTTC. Protein: CSLSDGTYEQYF.

V is TRBV12-3 or TRBV12-4 and J is TRBJ1-3, with TRBD1 matching over 7 bases. The CDR3 loop spans 15 amino acids. The J segment lost 4 bases and the V segment lost 3 bases, leaving 6 bases of the junction unmatched. The CDR3 reads CASSLESGGGNTIYF. Here the CDR3 DNA reads TGTGCCAGCAGTTTGGAGTCAGGGGGAGGAAACACCATATATTTT.

This chain joins TRBV30 and TRBJ2-1, with 7 positions matching TRBD2. V trimming: 0 bases; J trimming: 4 bases; junction bases outside the gene matches: 6. There are 15 residues in the CDR3. From germline, CDR1 is GTSNPN and CDR2 SVGIG (reference sequence). The CDR3 sequence: CAWSVAGERYNEQFF. CDR3 nucleotides: TGTGCCTGGAGTGTGGCGGGGGAGCGATACAATGAGCAGTTCTTC. Combining the CDR3 with reference TRBV30 and TRBJ2-1 gives the whole variable domain SQTIHQWPATLVQPVGSPLSLECTVEGTSNPNLYWYRQAAGRGLQLLFYSVGIGQISSEVPQNLSASRPQDRQFILSSKKLLLSDSGFYLCAWSVAGERYNEQFFGPGTRLTVL.

The chain combines TRBV4-1 with TRBJ1-2, with 7 bases that match TRBD1. Germline CDR1 MGHRA, CDR2 YSYEKL. This CDR3 is built from 14 residues. The V and J ends lost 3 bases and 4 bases, in that order; junction bases with no gene match: 5. CDR3 nucleotide sequence: TGCGCCAGCAGCCAGCCCGGGACAGCCTATGGCTACACCTTC. Encoded protein: CASSQPGTAYGYTF.

This chain joins TRBV10-3 and TRBJ2-4; 7 bases are shared with TRBD2. The CDR3 loop spans 14 amino acids. Germline trimming cut 6 bases from V and 8 bases from J; bases unmatched to any gene: 10. Looked up from germline, CDR1 is ENHRY and CDR2 is SYGVKD. Here the CDR3 reads CAISSGLGGDIQYF. CDR3 sequence (DNA): TGTGCCATCAGCTCCGGACTAGGAGGAGACATTCAGTACTTC.

This clonotype was found many times. The rearrangement joins TRBV12-3 or TRBV12-4 to TRBJ1-1, with a tentative D call TRBD1 (6 bases). This CDR3 is 14 amino acids long. V was cut by 5 bases and J by 4 bases, with 14 bases left in between. CDR3 sequence: CASSPPGEGTEAFF. The CDR3 region has the DNA TGTGCCAGCAGTCCTCCAGGGGAGGGCACTGAAGCTTTCTTT.

This rearrangement joins TRBV10-3 to TRBJ2-1, with D uncertain. Trimming took 7 bases from V and 5 from J, leaving 15 bases between them. The CDR3 has 14 residues. Germline V gives CDR1 ENHRY, CDR2 SYGVKD. CDR3 sequence reads: CAIKVGTNNNEQFF. CDR3 bases: TGTGCCATCAAGGTGGGTACGAATAACAATGAGCAGTTCTTC.

J is TRBJ2-7 and V is TRBV20-1; D possibly corresponds to TRBD2 (6 bases). Germline V gene sequence: CDR1 DFQATT, CDR2 SNEGSKA (reference sequence). CDR3 size: 15 residues. Trimming cost V 6 bases and J 0 bases, with 18 bases left between them. CDR3 DNA: TGCAGTGCCAGTCCCGGGACTGACCTCTCCTACGAGCAGTACTTC. This translates into CSASPGTDLSYEQYF.

The J gene is TRBJ1-3, the V gene TRBV6-1, with 7 bases matching TRBD1. V lost 10 bases to trimming and J lost 1 base; unmatched junction nucleotides: 16. Germline V gene sequence: CDR1 MNHNS, CDR2 SASEGT. This CDR3 comprises 17 residues. The CDR3 is CATGYVTGLSSGNTIYF. As DNA, the CDR3 is TGTGCCACCGGCTACGTGACAGGGTTGTCATCTGGAAACACCATATATTTT.

J is TRBJ2-7 and V is TRBV7-9, with D maybe TRBD1 (6 bases). Germline lookup yields CDR1 SEHNR and CDR2 FQNEAQ (reference sequence). V was clipped by 5 bases and J by 6 bases, with 14 bases between them. The CDR3 is 13 residues long. CDR3 in DNA: TGTGCCAGCAGCAAAGGACAGTTTACCGAGCAGTACTTC. Translation: CASSKGQFTEQYF.

This clonotype was observed many times. This chain links TRBV6-6 with TRBJ2-2, with D unclear. Between the trimmed V and J ends, which lost 0 bases and 6 bases, there was a span of 8 bases. The CDR3 is 14 amino acids. Germline V gene lookup returns CDR1 MNHNY and CDR2 SVGAGI (reference sequence). CDR3 in DNA: TGTGCCAGCAGTTACTCAGGGATCCCCGGGGAGCTGTTTTTT. It codes for CASSYSGIPGELFF.

This clonotype was counted between two and nine times. The chain joins TRBV3-1 to TRBJ1-5; D is ambiguous. The CDR3 extends over 14 amino acids. V dropped 4 bases and J dropped 1 base, with 8 bases sitting between them. CDR1 is LGHDT and CDR2 is YNNKEL in the germline V gene (reference sequence). The CDR3: CASSREMSNQPQHF. DNA for the CDR3: TGTGCCAGCAGCCGAGAAATGAGCAATCAGCCCCAGCATTTT.

This chain connects TRBV11-1 to TRBJ2-7, with 8 bases lining up with TRBD2. CDR3 length: 15 amino acids. Unmatched junction bases numbered 7, after V lost 6 bases and J lost 0 bases. Germline V gives CDR1 SGHAT, CDR2 FQDESV (reference sequence). The CDR3 sequence: CASSPRLAPSYEQYF. CDR3 in DNA: TGTGCCAGCAGTCCCCGACTAGCGCCCTCCTACGAGCAGTACTTC.

This clonotype was picked up many times. The chain links TRBV6-1 to TRBJ2-7; 7 nucleotides agree with TRBD2. Germline assignment: CDR1 MNHNS and CDR2 SASEGT. There are 12 residues in the CDR3. The J segment lost 4 bases and the V segment lost 6 bases, leaving 3 bases of the junction unmatched. The DNA of the CDR3 is TGTGCCAGCAGGCGGGAGTTATACGAGCAGTACTTC. Translation gives CASRRELYEQYF.